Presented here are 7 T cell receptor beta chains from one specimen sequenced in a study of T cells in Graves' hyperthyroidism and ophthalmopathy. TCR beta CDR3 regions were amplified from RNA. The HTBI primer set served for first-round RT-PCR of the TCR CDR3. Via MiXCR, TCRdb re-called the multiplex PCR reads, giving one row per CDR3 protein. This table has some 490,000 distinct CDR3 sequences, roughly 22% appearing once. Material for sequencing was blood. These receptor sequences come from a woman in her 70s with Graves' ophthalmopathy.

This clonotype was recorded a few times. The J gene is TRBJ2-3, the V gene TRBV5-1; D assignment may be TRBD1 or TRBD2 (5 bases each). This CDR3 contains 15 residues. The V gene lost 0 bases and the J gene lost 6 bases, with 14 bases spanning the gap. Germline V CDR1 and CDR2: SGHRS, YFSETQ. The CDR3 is CASSLVGVQVDTQYF. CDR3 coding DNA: TGCGCCAGCAGCTTGGTGGGGGTCCAGGTGGATACGCAGTATTTT. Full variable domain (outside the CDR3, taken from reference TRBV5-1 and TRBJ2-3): KAGVTQTPRYLIKTRGQQVTLSCSPISGHRSVSWYQQTPGQGLQFLFEYFSETQRNKGNFPGRFSGRQFSNSRSEMNVSTLELGDSALYLCASSLVGVQVDTQYFGPGTRLTVL.

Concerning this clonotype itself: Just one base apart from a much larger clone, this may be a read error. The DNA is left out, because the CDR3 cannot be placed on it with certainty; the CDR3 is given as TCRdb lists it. The CDR3 sequence is CATGPGGAYGCTF. The gene calls are TRBV6-2 or TRBV6-3 and TRBJ1-2; the table names TRBD1, a call not compared with the DNA. From germline, CDR1 is MNHEY and CDR2 SVGEGT. The CDR3 length equals 13 residues, ends included.

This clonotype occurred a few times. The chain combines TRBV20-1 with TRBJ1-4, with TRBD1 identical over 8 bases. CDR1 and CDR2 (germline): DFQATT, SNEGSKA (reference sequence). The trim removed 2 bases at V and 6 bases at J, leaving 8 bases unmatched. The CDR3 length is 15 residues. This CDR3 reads CSARSLMDRDEKLFF. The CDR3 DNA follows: TGCAGTGCTAGATCACTAATGGACAGGGATGAAAAACTGTTTTTT.

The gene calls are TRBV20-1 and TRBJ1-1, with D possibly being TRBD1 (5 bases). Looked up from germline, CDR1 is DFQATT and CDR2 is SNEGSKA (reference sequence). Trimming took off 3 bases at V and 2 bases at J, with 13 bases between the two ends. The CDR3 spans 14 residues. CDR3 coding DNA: TGCAGTGCTAGCCCCGACAGCCGTAACACTGAAGCTTTCTTT. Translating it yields CSASPDSRNTEAFF.

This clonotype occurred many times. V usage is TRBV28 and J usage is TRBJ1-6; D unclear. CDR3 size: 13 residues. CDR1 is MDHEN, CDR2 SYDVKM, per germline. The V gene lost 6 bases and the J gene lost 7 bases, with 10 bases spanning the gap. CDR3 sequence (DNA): TGTGCCAGCAGCCCTTACAACAATTCACCCCTCCACTTT. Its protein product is CASSPYNNSPLHF.

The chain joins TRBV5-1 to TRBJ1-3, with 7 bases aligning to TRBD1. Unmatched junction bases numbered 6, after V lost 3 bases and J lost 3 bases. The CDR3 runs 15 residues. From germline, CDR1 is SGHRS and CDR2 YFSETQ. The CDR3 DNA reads TGCGCCAGCAGCTCTACAGGGGCGAATGGAAACACCATATATTTT. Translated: CASSSTGANGNTIYF.

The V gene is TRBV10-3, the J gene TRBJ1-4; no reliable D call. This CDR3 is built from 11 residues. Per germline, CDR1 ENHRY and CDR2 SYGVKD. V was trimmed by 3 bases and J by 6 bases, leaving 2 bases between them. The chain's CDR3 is CAISEDEKLFF. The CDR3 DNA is TGTGCCATCAGTGAAGATGAAAAACTGTTTTTT.